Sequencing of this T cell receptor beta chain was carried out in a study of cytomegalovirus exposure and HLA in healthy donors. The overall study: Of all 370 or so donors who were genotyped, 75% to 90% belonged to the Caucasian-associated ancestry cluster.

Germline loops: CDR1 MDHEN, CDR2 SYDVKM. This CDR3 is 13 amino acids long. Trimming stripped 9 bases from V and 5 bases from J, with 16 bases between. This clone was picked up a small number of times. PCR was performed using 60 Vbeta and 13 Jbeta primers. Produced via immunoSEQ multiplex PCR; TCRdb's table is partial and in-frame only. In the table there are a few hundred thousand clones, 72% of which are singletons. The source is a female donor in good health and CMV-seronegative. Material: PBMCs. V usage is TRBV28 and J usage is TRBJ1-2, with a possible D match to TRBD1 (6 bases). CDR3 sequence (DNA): TGTGCCAGAACCCGGGGGGGCCCGTATGGCTACACCTTC. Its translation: CARTRGGPYGYTF.